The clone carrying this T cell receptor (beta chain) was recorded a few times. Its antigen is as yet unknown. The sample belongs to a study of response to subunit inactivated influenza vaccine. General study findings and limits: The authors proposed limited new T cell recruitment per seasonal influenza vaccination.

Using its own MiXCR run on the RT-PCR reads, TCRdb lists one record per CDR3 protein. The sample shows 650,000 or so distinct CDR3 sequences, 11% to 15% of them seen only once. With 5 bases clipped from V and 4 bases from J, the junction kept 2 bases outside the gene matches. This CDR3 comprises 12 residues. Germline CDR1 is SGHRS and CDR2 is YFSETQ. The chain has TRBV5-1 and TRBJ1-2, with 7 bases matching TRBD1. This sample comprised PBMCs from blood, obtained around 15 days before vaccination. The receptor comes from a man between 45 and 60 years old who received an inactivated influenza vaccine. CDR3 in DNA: TGCGCCAGCAGGGGGGACAGCTATGGCTACACCTTC. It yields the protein CASRGDSYGYTF.